This paragraph covers one T cell receptor (beta chain) sequence. Its cognate antigen is unknown. Additional DNA sequences in this sample encode the identical CDR3. This entry comes from a study of CD8+ T cells in alopecia areata. Looking at the study overall: The study gave treated patients oral tofacitinib at 5 to 10 mg twice daily. Among treated patients, severity was scored by affected scalp area percentage. Study results and caveats: Mouse data revealed clearer TCR sharing than patient data did, a gap possibly tied to HLA.

The treatment denotes: oral pan-JAK inhibitor, 5-10 mg twice daily. Trimming took 5 bases from V and 3 from J, leaving 10 bases between them. The germline V gene encodes CDR1 SEHNR and CDR2 FQNEAQ (reference sequence). The CDR3 runs 13 residues. cDNA prepared by RNA extraction and subsequent reverse transcription served as the template for sequencing. The assay was immunoSEQ multiplex PCR, and TCRdb's table has in-frame clones only and misses some. The sample lists some 150,000 clones, around 83% seen once, with under 15% in the top ten. The V gene is TRBV7-9, the J gene TRBJ2-5, with D possibly being TRBD2 (6 bases). The sequence was obtained from a human donor with alopecia areata. The sample was CD8+ T cells sorted from blood, taken at week 4, from a patient treated with tofacitinib. The CDR3 reads CASSPRGKETQYF. The CDR3 nucleotides are TGTGCCAGCAGCCCCCGGGGGAAAGAGACCCAGTACTTC.